The 9 T cell receptor beta chains below come from one sample, sequenced in a study of blood T cells in healthy people across ages. Combining a sample-barcoded 5' primer with a J-beta primer mix, a second PCR ran for roughly 6 to 11 cycles. One entry per CDR3 protein results from TCRdb running MiXCR on the 5' RACE reads. The sample shows 650,000 to 1,000,000 distinct CDR3 sequences, 46% of them seen only once. The specimen was blood. Receptors were obtained from a man older than 75 in good health.

The V gene is TRBV7-9, the J gene TRBJ1-4; tentatively, D is TRBD1 (6 bases). The CDR3 runs 13 residues. The V end lost 8 bases, the J end lost 0 bases, and 7 bases lay between the germline ends. The germline V gene has CDR1 SEHNR and CDR2 FQNEAQ (reference sequence). The chain's CDR3 is CASDRSTNEKLFF. DNA of the CDR3: TGTGCCAGCGACAGGTCAACTAATGAAAAACTGTTTTTT.

This clonotype has a handful of counts. The V call is TRBV7-8, the J call TRBJ2-7; D possibly matches TRBD1 or TRBD2 (5 bases each). Germline V gives CDR1 SGHVS, CDR2 FQNEAQ. This CDR3 contains 12 residues. Trimming stripped 3 bases from V and 9 bases from J, with 12 bases between. The CDR3 sequence: CASSLPGALQYF. The CDR3 nucleotides are TGTGCCAGCAGCTTGCCCGGGGCCTTGCAGTACTTC.

The chain has TRBV29-1 and TRBJ2-5; D is perhaps TRBD2 (6 bases). The CDR3 sequence is 12 residues long. Germline V gives CDR1 SQVTM, CDR2 ANQGSEA. Trimming removed 7 bases from V and 2 bases from J, with 11 bases in between. The chain's CDR3 is CSAGLPQETQYF. As DNA, the CDR3 is TGCAGCGCCGGACTACCTCAAGAGACCCAGTACTTC.

J is TRBJ2-3 and V is TRBV12-3 or TRBV12-4; D is ambiguous. This CDR3 contains 14 residues. The ends were cut back, 5 bases at V and 4 bases at J, with 13 bases in the middle. DNA for the CDR3: TGTGCCAGCAGTCACCGACCGAGGTCAGATACGCAGTATTTT. It codes for CASSHRPRSDTQYF.

The chain links TRBV20-1 to TRBJ1-1; 8 nucleotides align to TRBD1. The CDR3 runs to 14 residues. Per the germline V gene, CDR1 is DFQATT and CDR2 is SNEGSKA (reference sequence). Losses at the gene ends were 1 base for V and 6 bases for J; bases not matched to a gene: 7. CDR3 loop: CSARASGQGAEAFF. The CDR3 bases are TGCAGTGCTAGAGCCTCAGGACAGGGCGCTGAAGCTTTCTTT.

This clonotype has just one count. The chain is built from TRBV7-2 and TRBJ1-2; the match to TRBD1 covers 11 bases. CDR3 size: 19 residues. The V segment lost 5 bases and the J segment 7 bases; nucleotides outside the gene matches: 21. Germline assignment: CDR1 SGHTA and CDR2 FQGNSA. As DNA, the CDR3 is TGTGCCAGCAGCCGAACGACCGGGACAGGGGGATCCCGTAGCAGTGGCTACACCTTC. It translates to CASSRTTGTGGSRSSGYTF.

The chain recombines TRBV6-1 with TRBJ1-2, with D possibly matching TRBD1 (6 bases). Germline V CDR1 and CDR2: MNHNS, SASEGT. Trimming took 7 bases from V and 4 from J, leaving 16 bases between them. The length of the CDR3 is 14 residues. The DNA for the CDR3 is TGTGCCAGCACCGAAGCAGGGGCCTTCTATGGCTACACCTTC. As protein: CASTEAGAFYGYTF.

The chain carries TRBV18 and TRBJ1-2; D perhaps matches TRBD1 (6 bases). The V end lost 5 bases, the J end lost 13 bases, and 14 bases lay between the germline ends. This CDR3 contains 11 residues. Looked up from germline, CDR1 is KGHSH and CDR2 is LQKENI. This CDR3 is CASSEQGPSTF. CDR3 coding DNA: TGTGCCAGCTCAGAACAGGGTCCAAGCACCTTC.

Ten or more counts support this clonotype. This chain joins TRBV7-2 and TRBJ2-3; maybe TRBD2 (6 bases). The CDR3 contains 17 residues. V was shortened by 6 bases and J by 0 bases, with 19 bases between the two germline ends. Germline V gives CDR1 SGHTA, CDR2 FQGNSA. The CDR3 loop is CASSLHAGRASTDTQYF. The CDR3 DNA is TGTGCCAGCAGTCTTCACGCGGGGAGAGCTAGCACAGATACGCAGTATTTT.